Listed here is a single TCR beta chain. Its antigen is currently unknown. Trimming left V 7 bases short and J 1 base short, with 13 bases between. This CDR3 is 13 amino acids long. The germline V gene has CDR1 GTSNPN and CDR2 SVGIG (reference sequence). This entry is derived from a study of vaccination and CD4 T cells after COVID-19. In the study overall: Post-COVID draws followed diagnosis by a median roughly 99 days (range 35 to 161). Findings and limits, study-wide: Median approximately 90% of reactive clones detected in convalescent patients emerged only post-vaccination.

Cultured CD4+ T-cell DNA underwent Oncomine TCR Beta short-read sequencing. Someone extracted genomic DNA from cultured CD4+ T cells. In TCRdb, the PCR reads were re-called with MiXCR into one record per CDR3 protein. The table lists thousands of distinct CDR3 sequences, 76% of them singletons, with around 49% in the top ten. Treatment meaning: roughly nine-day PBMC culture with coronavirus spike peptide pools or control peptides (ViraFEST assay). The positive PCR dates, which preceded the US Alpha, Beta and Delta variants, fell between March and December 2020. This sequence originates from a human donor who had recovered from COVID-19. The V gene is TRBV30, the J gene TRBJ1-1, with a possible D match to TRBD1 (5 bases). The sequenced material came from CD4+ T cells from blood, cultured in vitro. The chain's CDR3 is CAYPGRGNTEAFF. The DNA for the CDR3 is TGTGCCTATCCGGGACGGGGGAACACTGAAGCTTTCTTT. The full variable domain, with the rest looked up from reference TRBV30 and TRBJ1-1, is SQTIHQWPATLVQPVGSPLSLECTVEGTSNPNLYWYRQAAGRGLQLLFYSVGIGQISSEVPQNLSASRPQDRQFILSSKKLLLSDSGFYLCAYPGRGNTEAFFGQGTRLTVV.